The 26 T cell receptor beta chains listed next were all sequenced from one sample in a study of OX40 agonist ivuxolimab in advanced cancers. Libraries were prepared by immunoSEQ multiplex PCR; TCRdb keeps only in-frame clonotypes and omits some of them. The profile shows 65,000 to 70,000 clones, around 73% of them singletons. Sequencing was performed on CD4+ or CD8+ T cells sorted from blood, taken in a trial of the OX40 agonist ivuxolimab. Receptors originate from an adult with an advanced solid tumor such as melanoma, head and neck, liver or kidney cancer.

The V call is TRBV2, the J call TRBJ2-2, with D uncertain. Germline CDR1 is SNHLY and CDR2 is FYNNEI. This CDR3 spans 16 amino acids. V lost 5 bases, J lost 2 bases, and 15 bases lay in between. Here the CDR3 reads CASSPNDGSNTGELFF. DNA of the CDR3: TGTGCCAGCAGTCCCAATGACGGTTCTAACACCGGGGAGCTGTTTTTT.

This clone occurred once. The chain uses TRBV6-1 and TRBJ1-2, with a tentative D call TRBD1 (6 bases). V dropped 4 bases and J dropped 0 bases, with 15 bases sitting between them. This CDR3 comprises 16 residues. Germline V CDR1 and CDR2: MNHNS, SASEGT. The CDR3 DNA is TGTGCCAGCAGTGTATCCGGGACACCCGCTAACTATGGCTACACCTTC. This sequence encodes CASSVSGTPANYGYTF.

The chain carries TRBV21-1 and TRBJ2-5; the table's D call of TRBD2 was not tested on the DNA. TRBV21-1 is marked as a pseudogene. This CDR3 region has 16 residues. Here the CDR3 DNA reads TGTGCCAGCAGCAGCACTAGCGGGAGAGGATTGGAGACCCAGTACTTC. Its translation: CASSSTSGRGLETQYF.

The chain combines TRBV9 with TRBJ2-5, with 13 bases fitting TRBD2. With 3 bases clipped from V and 6 bases from J, the junction kept 5 bases outside the gene matches. In germline, CDR1 is SGDLS, CDR2 YYNGEE. The CDR3 length is 15 residues. CDR3 nucleotides: TGTGCCAGCAGCGGGGGACTAGCGGGAATTCAGACCCAGTACTTC. Its translation is CASSGGLAGIQTQYF.

This rearrangement joins TRBV30 to TRBJ2-5; TRBD2 matches at 8 bases. With V trimmed by 1 base and J by 7 bases, 8 bases remained unmatched. In germline, CDR1 is GTSNPN, CDR2 SVGIG (reference sequence). CDR3 size: 14 residues. The CDR3 DNA reads as TGTGCCTGGAGTGATAACGGGGGGGCCGGGACCCAGTACTTC. It yields the protein CAWSDNGGAGTQYF. Filled out from reference TRBV30 and TRBJ2-5, the complete variable domain reads SQTIHQWPATLVQPVGSPLSLECTVEGTSNPNLYWYRQAAGRGLQLLFYSVGIGQISSEVPQNLSASRPQDRQFILSSKKLLLSDSGFYLCAWSDNGGAGTQYFGPGTRLLVL.

About this clone: Different DNA sequences within this sample yield the same CDR3. CDR3 bases: TGCGCCAGCAGCTTGGGACTAAACACTGAAGCTTTCTTT. Its translation is CASSLGLNTEAFF. The rearrangement links TRBV5-1 to TRBJ1-1; D gene ambiguous. Germline V gene lookup returns CDR1 SGHRS and CDR2 YFSETQ. V was trimmed by 0 bases and J by 2 bases, leaving 5 bases between them. This CDR3 region has 13 residues.

The rearrangement joins TRBV6-5 to TRBJ2-2; 9 bases align to TRBD1. The germline V gene encodes CDR1 MNHEY and CDR2 SVGAGI. The trim removed 6 bases at V and 7 bases at J, leaving 6 bases unmatched. The CDR3 covers 14 residues. The CDR3 region has the DNA TGTGCCAGCAGCAAACAGGGGGCGAGCGGGGAGCTGTTTTTT. It is translated as CASSKQGASGELFF.

The CDR3 sequence is CASTIGGVAKNIQYF. The DNA for the CDR3 is TGTGCCAGCACCATAGGGGGGGTAGCCAAAAACATTCAGTACTTC. The V and J genes are TRBV28 and TRBJ2-4; possible D gene TRBD2, 7 bases. The CDR3 loop spans 15 amino acids. The germline V gene encodes CDR1 MDHEN and CDR2 SYDVKM. The ends were cut back, 7 bases at V and 0 bases at J, with 13 bases in the middle.

This clone was picked up a small number of times. The chain employs TRBV7-9 and TRBJ1-1; TRBD1 is a possible D gene (5 bases). This CDR3 contains 12 residues. V was cut by 5 bases and J by 5 bases, with 9 bases left in between. From germline, CDR1 is SEHNR and CDR2 FQNEAQ (reference sequence). The CDR3 DNA reads as TGTGCCAGCAGCGGGGACGGGACTGAAGCTTTCTTT. Its protein is CASSGDGTEAFF.

The V and J genes are TRBV19 and TRBJ2-7; 9 nucleotides match TRBD1. Germline CDR1 is LNHDA and CDR2 is SQIVND (reference sequence). The CDR3 consists of 14 residues. Trimming cost V 4 bases and J 5 bases; bases outside gene matches: 6. The CDR3 loop is CASSTRQGGHEQYF. The CDR3 bases are TGTGCCAGTAGTACCAGACAGGGGGGCCACGAGCAGTACTTC.

On this clone itself: This sample includes further DNA sequences coding for the same CDR3. The V and J genes are TRBV4-1 and TRBJ2-1; possible D gene TRBD1, 6 bases. V was pared by 0 bases and J by 3 bases, with 9 bases between. This CDR3 region has 15 residues. CDR1 and CDR2 (germline): MGHRA, YSYEKL. The CDR3 region has the DNA TGCGCCAGCAGCCAAGAGGGCAGGGGCTACAATGAGCAGTTCTTC. Residues: CASSQEGRGYNEQFF.

This chain links TRBV18 with TRBJ1-2; D ambiguous. V was clipped by 6 bases and J by 3 bases, with 14 bases between them. This CDR3 is built from 14 residues. The V gene's germline CDR1 is KGHSH and CDR2 LQKENI. The CDR3 DNA reads TGTGCCAGCTCCAGCGCGGGAGTGGACTATGGCTACACCTTC. Its protein product is CASSSAGVDYGYTF.

The V and J genes are TRBV18 and TRBJ2-2; D is unresolved. Trimming stripped 0 bases from V and 3 bases from J, with 5 bases between. The CDR3 is made up of 14 amino acids. Germline CDR1 KGHSH, CDR2 LQKENI. The DNA of the CDR3 is TGTGCCAGCTCACCACCCAAATACACCGGGGAGCTGTTTTTT. Its translation: CASSPPKYTGELFF.

This clone was counted a few times. This chain joins TRBV2 and TRBJ1-5, with unresolved D. CDR1 SNHLY and CDR2 FYNNEI come from the germline V gene. V lost 4 bases, J lost 0 bases, and 4 bases lay in between. CDR3 length: 13 residues. The DNA for the CDR3 is TGTGCCAGCAGTGCTGATAGCAATCAGCCCCAGCATTTT. It codes for CASSADSNQPQHF. The full variable domain, rest sourced from reference TRBV2 and TRBJ1-5, is EPEVTQTPSHQVTQMGQEVILRCVPISNHLYFYWYRQILGQKVEFLVSFYNNEISEKSEIFDDQFSVERPDGSNFTLKIRSTKLEDSAMYFCASSADSNQPQHFGDGTRLSIL.

V and J are TRBV30 and TRBJ2-7; D unresolved. Germline V gene sequence: CDR1 GTSNPN, CDR2 SVGIG (reference sequence). The CDR3 extends over 11 amino acids. V was pared by 5 bases and J by 2 bases, with 7 bases between. CDR3 sequence reads: CAWEDTYEQYF. The CDR3 nucleotides read TGTGCCTGGGAAGACACCTACGAGCAGTACTTC.

This clone was observed many times. The chain carries TRBV5-6 and TRBJ1-4, with D uncertain. V lost 0 bases and J 12 bases, leaving 9 bases between the germline ends. CDR1 is SGHDT, CDR2 YYEEEE, per germline. The CDR3 runs to 12 residues. The CDR3 DNA reads TGTGCCAGCAGCTTGGGGGTGAACCAACTGTTTTTT. It yields the protein CASSLGVNQLFF.

The chain couples TRBV11-2 to TRBJ1-1, with a weak D call TRBD1 (5 bases). The CDR3 runs to 12 residues. Trimming took off 2 bases at V and 4 bases at J, with 5 bases between the two ends. Germline loops: CDR1 SGHAT, CDR2 FQNNGV. The CDR3 DNA reads as TGTGCCAGCAGCTTAAGGGGCACTGAAGCTTTCTTT. Translation: CASSLRGTEAFF.

The rearrangement uses TRBV6-1 and TRBJ1-2, with D tentatively TRBD1 (6 bases). Germline V gene data show CDR1 as MNHNS and CDR2 as SASEGT. Trimming pared 7 bases from V and 1 base from J, leaving 10 bases between. The CDR3 spans 13 residues. The CDR3 protein is CASNTRGNYGYTF. The CDR3 bases are TGTGCCAGCAACACCAGGGGTAACTATGGCTACACCTTC.

The chain employs TRBV6-6 and TRBJ1-2, with 11 bases identical to TRBD1. The V and J ends lost 5 bases and 3 bases, in that order; junction bases with no gene match: 2. The length of the CDR3 is 14 residues. The V gene's germline CDR1 is MNHNY and CDR2 SVGAGI (reference sequence). CDR3 loop: CASSGTGGDYGYTF. Written as DNA, the CDR3 is TGTGCCAGCAGTGGGACAGGGGGAGACTATGGCTACACCTTC.

The rearrangement uses TRBV4-1 and TRBJ2-5, with 7 positions matching TRBD1. Germline V gene sequence: CDR1 MGHRA, CDR2 YSYEKL. With V trimmed by 1 base and J by 4 bases, 9 bases remained unmatched. The CDR3 is 16 amino acids. In nucleotides, the CDR3 is TGCGCCAGCAGCCAAGGAAGGGACAGCCATGGAGAGACCCAGTACTTC. The encoded protein is CASSQGRDSHGETQYF.

The chain couples TRBV5-6 to TRBJ2-5; 7 bases map to TRBD1. Looked up from germline, CDR1 is SGHDT and CDR2 is YYEEEE. Unmatched junction bases numbered 14, after V lost 4 bases and J lost 2 bases. The CDR3 is 17 residues long. The CDR3 DNA is TGTGCCAGCAGCCGCGTTCGGGGACAGCATCCGCAAGAGACCCAGTACTTC. It codes for CASSRVRGQHPQETQYF.

V is TRBV18 and J is TRBJ1-1; D may be TRBD1 (6 bases). This CDR3 comprises 14 residues. The V gene lost 3 bases and the J gene lost 6 bases, with 14 bases spanning the gap. The germline CDR1 and CDR2 sequences are KGHSH and LQKENI. CDR3: CASSPVSGVPEAFF. For the CDR3, the DNA is TGTGCCAGCTCACCCGTCTCAGGGGTCCCTGAAGCTTTCTTT.

This clone was counted a few times. The chain employs TRBV19 and TRBJ2-3, with 9 bases fitting TRBD2. The trim removed 8 bases at V and 0 bases at J, leaving 9 bases unmatched. This CDR3 region has 16 residues. From germline, CDR1 is LNHDA and CDR2 SQIVND (reference sequence). The CDR3 nucleotides are TGTGCCAGTTCGGGAGGGACTAGCAGAAGCACAGATACGCAGTATTTT. It specifies CASSGGTSRSTDTQYF. Full variable domain (missing parts from reference TRBV19 and TRBJ2-3): DGGITQSPKYLFRKEGQNVTLSCEQNLNHDAMYWYRQDPGQGLRLIYYSQIVNDFQKGDIAEGYSVSREKKESFPLTVTSAQKNPTAFYLCASSGGTSRSTDTQYFGPGTRLTVL.

This chain links TRBV6-5 with TRBJ1-4, with D hard to call. V lost 5 bases to trimming and J lost 6 bases, with 10 bases between them. From germline, CDR1 is MNHEY and CDR2 SVGAGI. The CDR3 contains 13 residues. The CDR3 DNA sequence: TGTGCCAGCAGTAGAAGTAGGGATGAAAAACTGTTTTTT. It specifies CASSRSRDEKLFF.

This chain uses TRBV6-5 with TRBJ1-5; 10 bases map to TRBD1. Germline CDR1 and CDR2: MNHEY and SVGAGI. The CDR3 is 15 amino acids. J lost 5 bases, V lost 5 bases, and 6 bases had no gene match. The CDR3 DNA follows: TGTGCCAGCAGTCGCCCGACAGGGGGCGATCAGCCCCAGCATTTT. Protein sequence: CASSRPTGGDQPQHF.

This chain connects TRBV6-6 to TRBJ2-7; perhaps TRBD1 as D (5 bases). The CDR3 runs to 13 residues. V lost 7 bases, J lost 2 bases, and 12 bases lay in between. The germline gives CDR1 MNHNY, CDR2 SVGAGI (reference sequence). The CDR3 sequence is CASKKTDTYEQYF. As DNA, the CDR3 is TGTGCCAGCAAAAAGACAGATACCTACGAGCAGTACTTC.